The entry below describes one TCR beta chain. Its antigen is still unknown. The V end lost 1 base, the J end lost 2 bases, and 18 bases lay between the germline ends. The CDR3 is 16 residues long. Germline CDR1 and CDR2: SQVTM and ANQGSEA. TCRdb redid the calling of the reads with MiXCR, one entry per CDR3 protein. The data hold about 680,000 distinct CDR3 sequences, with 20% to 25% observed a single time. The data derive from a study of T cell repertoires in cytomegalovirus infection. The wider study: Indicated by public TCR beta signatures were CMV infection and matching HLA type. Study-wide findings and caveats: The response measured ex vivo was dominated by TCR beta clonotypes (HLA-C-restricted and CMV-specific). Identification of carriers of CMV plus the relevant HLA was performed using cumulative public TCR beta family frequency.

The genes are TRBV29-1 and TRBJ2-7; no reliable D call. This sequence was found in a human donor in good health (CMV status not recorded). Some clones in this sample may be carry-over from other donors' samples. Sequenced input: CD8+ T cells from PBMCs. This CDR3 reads CSVEGLVAGNPYEQYF. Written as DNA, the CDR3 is TGCAGCGTTGAAGGTCTAGTCGCTGGCAACCCCTACGAGCAGTACTTC.